This is a list of T cell receptor beta chains from one sample in a study of blood T cell repertoires in COVID-19. The table came from immunoSEQ multiplex PCR; TCRdb's copy has only in-frame clones and leaves some out. The data show 66,000 or so clones, around three quarters seen once. The source material was peripheral blood. These receptors came from a human donor in a cohort sampled during active COVID-19. Each CDR3 is given with its conserved first and last residue. D genes are given only for firm matches. Rows give clone size only sometimes, using once, few, many, or a class for an expanded clone.

TGCAGCGTCAGAGAGGCGGGTTATAGCAATCAGCCCCAGCATTTT,CSVREAGYSNQPQHF,TRBJ1-5,-,TRBV29-1,-
TGTGCCACCAGAACAGGAAGCACAGATACGCAGTATTTT,CATRTGSTDTQYF,TRBJ2-3,-,TRBV24-1,-
TGCAGTGCAAGTACCGGGAGATCGGAGACCCAGTACTTC,CSASTGRSETQYF,TRBJ2-5,few,TRBV20-1,-
TGTGCCAGTAGTTCAGGGATCTCCTACGAGCAGTACTTC,CASSSGISYEQYF,TRBJ2-7,-,TRBV19,-
TGCAGTGCTCCAACGCCGGGACACTGGTACTTC,CSAPTPGHWYF,TRBJ2-7,-,TRBV20-1,-
TGTGCCAGCAGCATCTCTCGGGGGGCAGGGGATACGCAGTATTTT,CASSISRGAGDTQYF,TRBJ2-3,-,TRBV5-6,-
TGTGCCAGCAGTAGCCCAGAATTCAAAATTATAGCGGGAAGGCAAGAGACCCAGTACTTC,CASSSPEFKIIAGRQETQYF,TRBJ2-5,-,TRBV6-2/TRBV6-3,TRBD2
TGTGCCAGCAGTTACACAGGGCTAAGGTTTGTCGAGCAGTACTTC,CASSYTGLRFVEQYF,TRBJ2-7,-,TRBV6-2/TRBV6-3,-
TGTGCCAGTAGTAATAGCGGGAGGGCCGGCACCGGGGAGCTGTTTTTT,CASSNSGRAGTGELFF,TRBJ2-2,-,TRBV19,TRBD2
TGTGCCTTTCAATCGTCAGGGGCAGATACGCAGTATTTT,CAFQSSGADTQYF,TRBJ2-3,once,TRBV10-3,-
TGTGCCAGCAGCCAAGAGGGGACTAGCGGGACCGGGCAGTACTTC,CASSQEGTSGTGQYF,TRBJ2-7,-,TRBV3-1/TRBV3-2,TRBD2
TGTGCCAGCAGTTTTAGACAGGGAGGCAATGAGCAGTTCTTC,CASSFRQGGNEQFF,TRBJ2-1,-,TRBV2,-
TGCAGCGTTTATCAGGGCTTTGAGCAGTTCTTC,CSVYQGFEQFF,TRBJ2-1,-,TRBV29-1,-
TGTGCCAGCAGTTACCGACGAGGACAGGGTACCTACGAGCAGTACTTC,CASSYRRGQGTYEQYF,TRBJ2-7,-,TRBV27,TRBD1
TGCGCCAGCAGCCAAGATTCAGCGGCCTACGAGCAGTACTTC,CASSQDSAAYEQYF,TRBJ2-7,-,TRBV4-3,-
TGTGCCGGCCGGGACAGAGTAAGCAATCAGCCCCAGCATTTT,CAGRDRVSNQPQHF,TRBJ1-5,-,TRBV28,TRBD1
TGTGCCAGCAGAAGGAGCGGGGATTCCTACGAGCAGTACTTC,CASRRSGDSYEQYF,TRBJ2-7,-,TRBV7-2,TRBD2
TGTGCCAGCAGCCGTAATAAGGGGTCTAATGAAAAACTGTTTTTT,CASSRNKGSNEKLFF,TRBJ1-4,-,TRBV3-1/TRBV3-2,-
TGTGCCAGCACCCTCGACAGGGGGTATCAGCCCCAGCATTTT,CASTLDRGYQPQHF,TRBJ1-5,-,TRBV28,TRBD1
TGTGCCAGCAGTCAAATTGTGAGCTCCTACGAGCAGTACTTC,CASSQIVSSYEQYF,TRBJ2-7,-,TRBV6-5,-
TGTGCCAGCAGCCTACGGGACAGGGGGACCTCGGGCTATGGCTACACCTTC,CASSLRDRGTSGYGYTF,TRBJ1-2,-,TRBV5-5,TRBD1
TGTGCCAGCAGCTTAGCAGGGGCGTGGACTGAAGCTTTCTTT,CASSLAGAWTEAFF,TRBJ1-1,-,TRBV7-2,-
TGTGCCATCAGTGAACCAGGGGGGCGCACAGATACGCAGTATTTT,CAISEPGGRTDTQYF,TRBJ2-3,-,TRBV10-3,-
TGTGCCAGCAGCTCACCAGGACAGTACATGAACACTGAAGCTTTCTTT,CASSSPGQYMNTEAFF,TRBJ1-1,once,TRBV25-1,-
TGTGCCAGCAGTTCCGCCGGAGTAGTTGGCTACACCTTC,CASSSAGVVGYTF,TRBJ1-2,-,TRBV6-2/TRBV6-3,-
TGTGCCAGCAGCTTGGAACAGGGGAATTCACCCCTCCACTTT,CASSLEQGNSPLHF,TRBJ1-6,few,TRBV5-4,TRBD1
TGTGCCAGTAGAGGTACCTTATTGGAGCGGAAAAACACAGATACGCAGTATTTT,CASRGTLLERKNTDTQYF,TRBJ2-3,-,TRBV19,-
TGTGCCAGCAGCAAGGCAGGGGACCCCAACGAGCAGTACTTC,CASSKAGDPNEQYF,TRBJ2-7,-,TRBV21-1,-
TGTGCCACCAGCAGAGATCGACAGGGGAGCACAGATACGCAGTATTTT,CATSRDRQGSTDTQYF,TRBJ2-3,once,TRBV15,TRBD1
TGTGCCAGCAGCTCAAGACAGGGAGGCACCTACGAGCAGTACTTC,CASSSRQGGTYEQYF,TRBJ2-7,-,TRBV7-2,-
TGTGCCAGCAGCCAAGCTTCAGGGGCCGGGGAGCTGTTTTTT,CASSQASGAGELFF,TRBJ2-2,few,TRBV3-1/TRBV3-2,-
TGTGCCAGCAGCCCGACAGGGAGACCCGGGGAGCTGTTTTTT,CASSPTGRPGELFF,TRBJ2-2,-,TRBV5-6,TRBD1
TGTGCCACCAGCCATAGCGGGAGCTCCTACGAGCAGTACTTC,CATSHSGSSYEQYF,TRBJ2-7,-,TRBV24-1,TRBD2
TGCAGCGTTTTGCTAAGGGGCGAGCAGTACTTC,CSVLLRGEQYF,TRBJ2-7,-,TRBV29-1,-
TGTGCCACCTCCCAGGGGCCAACAGATACGCAGTATTTT,CATSQGPTDTQYF,TRBJ2-3,-,TRBV24-1,-
TGCGCCAGCAGCCAAGATTTTTCAGGGGGCGGAAACACCATATATTTT,CASSQDFSGGGNTIYF,TRBJ1-3,-,TRBV4-3,TRBD1
TGTGCCAGCAGCTCCGGGACAGGGACGTACAATGAGCAGTTCTTC,CASSSGTGTYNEQFF,TRBJ2-1,once,TRBV6-5,TRBD1
TGTGCCAGCAGTTACTCCGCAGGGGGCTACACTGAAGCTTTCTTT,CASSYSAGGYTEAFF,TRBJ1-1,once,TRBV6-6,TRBD1
TGTGCCAGCAGTCTAGCGGGAGTCCAGACCCAGTACTTC,CASSLAGVQTQYF,TRBJ2-5,-,TRBV5-4,TRBD2
TGTGCCAGCAGGGCGGGGGGGGCCAACGTCCTGACTTTC,CASRAGGANVLTF,TRBJ2-6,-,TRBV7-8,-
TGTGCCATCCTTATCCCATTGGGGGGACAGGGGAGCTATGGCTACACCTTC,CAILIPLGGQGSYGYTF,TRBJ1-2,-,TRBV28,TRBD1
TGCAGTGCTCAGAATGAAAAACTGTTTTTT,CSAQNEKLFF,TRBJ1-4,-,TRBV20-1,-
TGTGCCAGCAGCAACAGGGGGCAAATGGGGAACACCATATATTTT,CASSNRGQMGNTIYF,TRBJ1-3,-,TRBV7-2,TRBD1
TGTGCCAGCAGGCTGACGGGTAGCTCCTACGAGCAGTACTTC,CASRLTGSSYEQYF,TRBJ2-7,-,TRBV6-6,-
TGCGCCAGCAGCTTATCACAGGGACCTAATGAAAAACTGTTTTTT,CASSLSQGPNEKLFF,TRBJ1-4,-,TRBV5-1,-
TGTGCCAGCAGCTTTCCCGGGACAGGGACTCATGGCTACACCTTC,CASSFPGTGTHGYTF,TRBJ1-2,-,TRBV5-4,TRBD1